This T cell receptor beta chain appears in the sequencing data of a study of cytomegalovirus exposure and HLA in healthy donors. Background on the study: Across 300 to 400 genotyped donors, about 80% landed in the Caucasian-associated ancestry cluster.

Study-wide results and caveats: In vitro checks showed that a few CMV-associated chains really do target CMV antigens. Across all donors, roughly uniform sequencing depth was an assumption of the presence/absence analyses. Fewer N-insertions (relative to the roughly 730-donor mean) were reportedly seen in an Asian-associated ancestry cluster in a later analysis.

V was clipped by 9 bases and J by 5 bases; unmatched bases: 17. CDR3 length: 16 residues. Germline V CDR1 and CDR2: MRHNA, SNTAGT. Notes on this clone: What it recognizes is unknown.

A multiplex PCR was run with 60 Vbeta primers and 13 Jbeta primers. The repertoire was sequenced with immunoSEQ multiplex PCR; TCRdb's copy has only in-frame clones and lacks some. The sample includes 200,000 to 250,000 clones, approximately 81% of them seen just once. The chain recombines TRBV6-4 with TRBJ1-1; 8 nucleotides align to TRBD1. This receptor was taken from a girl aged 2-10 years in good health and CMV-seronegative. Sequenced sample: PBMCs. Here the CDR3 DNA reads TGTGCCAGTAAACCCCAGGGGGCGCGAACTTCGACTGAAGCTTTCTTT. This gives the protein CASKPQGARTSTEAFF.